One and the same sample provided the 23 T cell receptor beta chains below, sequenced in a study of T cells expressing NK-cell markers. With the 5' RACE reads reprocessed, TCRdb shows one record per CDR3 protein and no DNA. The repertoire table contains hundreds of thousands of distinct CDR3 sequences. The sequenced sample consisted of blood T cells: a sorted CD56 or NKG2C T cell subset, CD4+ or CD8+ T cells, or bulk PBMC T cells (not recorded which). Every receptor here comes from a man aged 18-30 years in good health.

The gene calls are TRBV7-9 and TRBJ2-5; lacking DNA, the TRBD1 call made by TCRdb goes unchecked. The length of the CDR3 is 15 residues. CDR1 and CDR2 from the germline V gene are SEHNR and FQNEAQ (reference sequence). CDR3 amino acids: CASAQTFRGQETQYF.

The chain employs TRBV6-2 or TRBV6-3 and TRBJ1-1; there is no DNA to check the TCRdb D call of TRBD1. Germline V gene sequence: CDR1 MNHEY, CDR2 SVGEGT. There are 12 residues in the CDR3. The CDR3 reads CASRPGNTEAFF.

V gene TRBV23-1 combines with J gene TRBJ2-1; checking the TCRdb D call of TRBD2 is not possible without DNA. TRBV23-1 is marked as an open reading frame, function uncertain. This CDR3 has 17 amino acids. This chain's CDR3 is CASSRNTSGSVNNEQFF.

The gene calls are TRBV5-6 and TRBJ2-7; the TCRdb call, TRBD1, lacks DNA for checking. There are 16 residues in the CDR3. Germline V gene lookup returns CDR1 SGHDT and CDR2 YYEEEE. The CDR3: CASSILDRGGFYEQYF.

J is TRBJ2-4 and V is TRBV15; the TCRdb D gene call, TRBD1, has no DNA to confirm it. The germline CDR1 and CDR2 sequences are LNHNV and YYDKDF (reference sequence). CDR3 length: 16 residues. The CDR3 loop reads CATSRGSGTTLNIQYF.

CDR3 amino acids: CASSLRGLESTGELFF. This chain uses TRBV7-6 with TRBJ2-2; TCRdb reports TRBD2, a call that lacks DNA to check it against. Germline CDR1 and CDR2: SGHVS and FNYEAQ. CDR3 length: 16 residues.

This chain connects TRBV5-5 to TRBJ2-3; TCRdb's D call, TRBD2, is unchecked because there is no DNA. The CDR3 spans 14 residues. Looked up from germline, CDR1 is SGHKS and CDR2 is YYEKEE (reference sequence). CDR3 amino acids: CASSRTSFADTQYF.

The chain employs TRBV11-2 and TRBJ2-5. The germline V gene encodes CDR1 SGHAT and CDR2 FQNNGV. The CDR3 is 13 residues long. CDR3 in amino acids: CASSLSIMATQYF.

CDR3 sequence reads: CASSLSGTEAFF. J is TRBJ1-1 and V is TRBV12-3 or TRBV12-4. The CDR3 totals 12 residues.

V and J are TRBV7-2 and TRBJ2-5; the D gene TCRdb calls, TRBD1, cannot be checked with no DNA. The CDR3 consists of 16 residues. Germline values: CDR1 SGHTA, CDR2 FQGNSA. The CDR3 spells CASSRNHLAAGGTQYF.

The rearrangement links TRBV7-3 to TRBJ2-2; TCRdb proposes TRBD1, but this gene call is untestable without DNA. The germline V gene encodes CDR1 SGHTA and CDR2 FQGTGA. The CDR3 is 14 amino acids. The CDR3 region is CASSPTGSTGELFF.

The chain carries TRBV7-8 and TRBJ1-3; TCRdb designates TRBD1, a call that cannot be tested without DNA. The CDR3 is 18 amino acids. CDR1 SGHVS and CDR2 FQNEAQ come from the germline V gene. This chain's CDR3 is CASSLVQGSSFSGNTIYF.

The chain employs TRBV12-3 or TRBV12-4 and TRBJ1-4; TCRdb indicates TRBD1, and absent DNA this call remains unverified. The CDR3 extends over 13 amino acids. The CDR3 reads CASNAGVNEKLFF.

V and J are TRBV29-1 and TRBJ1-2. The CDR3 runs 14 residues. Germline V lookup: CDR1 SQVTM, CDR2 ANQGSEA. CDR3 in amino acids: CSVDSLTESYGYTF.

V usage is TRBV6-5 and J usage is TRBJ2-1; the TRBD1 assignment by TCRdb is unverifiable without DNA. Germline V gene lookup returns CDR1 MNHEY and CDR2 SVGAGI. The CDR3 has 14 residues. CDR3 in amino acids: CASSYRGTYNEQFF.

The chain couples TRBV12-3 or TRBV12-4 to TRBJ2-1; TCRdb outputs TRBD2, but without DNA this stays unchecked. This CDR3 spans 20 amino acids. The CDR3 sequence: CASIRKAGTSGSGSYNEQFF.

The rearrangement uses TRBV5-1 and TRBJ2-4; TCRdb indicates TRBD2, and absent DNA this call remains unverified. The CDR3 has 17 amino acids. Germline V CDR1 and CDR2: SGHRS, YFSETQ. CDR3 amino acids: CASSWYYGTSGSVTQYF.

The chain carries TRBV5-1 and TRBJ1-5. Looked up from germline, CDR1 is SGHRS and CDR2 is YFSETQ. CDR3 length equals 14 residues. The CDR3 loop is CASRPFIGNQPQHF.

This sequence joins TRBV5-6 and TRBJ1-4. The CDR3 is 12 residues long. CDR1 SGHDT and CDR2 YYEEEE come from the germline V gene. CDR3: CASSLNAEKLFF.

This chain uses TRBV11-2 with TRBJ2-1; TCRdb selects TRBD1, and the lack of DNA leaves this call unchecked. This CDR3 contains 15 residues. CDR1 and CDR2 from the germline V gene are SGHAT and FQNNGV. The CDR3: CASSTTGGGPSEQFF.

CDR3 region: CASSYSPSGYNEQFF. The chain has TRBV6-5 and TRBJ2-1; TCRdb indicates TRBD2, and absent DNA this call remains unverified. CDR3 length equals 15 residues. Germline assignment: CDR1 MNHEY and CDR2 SVGAGI.

The V gene is TRBV2, the J gene TRBJ1-1; absent DNA, TCRdb's TRBD1 call cannot be checked. Germline assignment: CDR1 SNHLY and CDR2 FYNNEI. This CDR3 region has 15 residues. CDR3 in amino acids: CASSDVGQPNTEAFF.

This chain connects TRBV27 to TRBJ1-3; TCRdb's D call, TRBD1, is unchecked because there is no DNA. The CDR3 has 14 amino acids. The germline CDR1 and CDR2 sequences are MNHEY and SMNVEV (reference sequence). CDR3 in amino acids: CASSWTPGGNTIYF.